This T cell receptor (beta chain) was identified in a study of control samples from healthy donors and cancer patients. Here immunoSEQ multiplex PCR was the method, and the copy in TCRdb shows in-frame clones only, minus some. The profile covers around 80,000 clones, with roughly 88% appearing a single time and around 6% taken by the ten largest. The CDR3 has 14 amino acids. Germline CDR1 and CDR2: MNHEY and SVGAGI. V was trimmed by 7 bases and J by 8 bases, leaving 20 bases between them. The V and J genes are TRBV6-5 and TRBJ1-1, with D maybe TRBD1 (5 bases). This clonotype was obtained from a woman between 50 and 59 years old in good health. Sequencing was carried out using blood. CDR3: CASTNGPGWREAFF. The CDR3, as DNA: TGTGCCAGCACTAATGGGCCAGGGTGGAGGGAAGCTTTCTTT.